Below, one T cell receptor (beta chain) is given with its context. Its antigen is unidentified. The read ends 3 residues before the CDR3 terminus; that terminus is restored from the germline J gene. This specimen comes from a study of Tregs in tolerant kidney transplant recipients. The study's findings and limits: Antigen-driven expansion was suggested because donor-specific Tregs expanded more than all Tregs in tolerant patients. Expanding Tregs on activated donor B cells appeared to best identify donor-specific TCRbeta clones. Biological reproducibility was not directly addressed in this study.

Assay: immunoSEQ multiplex PCR; the TCRdb copy retains only in-frame clones and omits some. The sample shows about 23,000 clones, and roughly 3.7% sits with its ten largest clones. Recipients received nonmyeloablative bone marrow transplants from related graft donors, with transient mixed chimerism. This CDR3 has 16 residues. V shed 0 bases and J shed 4 bases, with 11 bases lying between them. The germline gives CDR1 SGHRS, CDR2 YFSETQ. The chain employs TRBV5-1 and TRBJ1-6, with TRBD1 as a possible D gene (5 bases). Sequencing was performed on CD4+ T cells from blood (PBMCs), taken 6 months after the transplant. The source is a human patient who received a combined kidney and bone marrow transplant. Some of the T cells may derive from the graft donor. CDR3 loop: CASSLARGVYNSPLHF. The sequenced part of the CDR3 DNA is TGCGCCAGCAGCTTGGCCCGGGGGGTTTATAATTCACCC.